A single sample is the source of the 26 T cell receptor beta chains below, sequenced in a study of control samples from healthy donors and cancer patients. Assay used: immunoSEQ multiplex PCR; TCRdb lists only in-frame clones, some missing. This table holds 70,000 to 85,000 clones, roughly 91% found once. The source material was blood. The receptor source for this set is a man aged 45-65 years in good health.

The chain links TRBV7-9 to TRBJ1-1; D gene uncertain. Germline values: CDR1 SEHNR, CDR2 FQNEAQ (reference sequence). This CDR3 is built from 14 residues. V lost 5 bases, J lost 1 base, and 11 bases lay in between. The CDR3 DNA sequence: TGTGCCAGCAGCCCCAGCAGGTCGAACACTGAAGCTTTCTTT. The encoded protein is CASSPSRSNTEAFF. The variable domain in full, completed from reference TRBV7-9 and TRBJ1-1, reads DTGVSQNPRHKITKRGQNVTFRCDPISEHNRLYWYRQTLGQGPEFLTYFQNEAQLEKSRLLSDRFSAERPKGSFSTLEIQRTEQGDSAMYLCASSPSRSNTEAFFGQGTRLTVV.

The CDR3 loop is CASSRTEHQPQHF. The CDR3 nucleotides are TGTGCCAGCAGTCGGACGGAGCATCAGCCCCAGCATTTT. The chain carries TRBV12-3 or TRBV12-4 and TRBJ1-5, with no clear D. This CDR3 region has 13 residues. The V end was cut by 5 bases, the J end by 5 bases, with 10 bases between.

V gene TRBV10-2 combines with J gene TRBJ1-6; D is uncertain. The CDR3 consists of 13 residues. The germline V gene has CDR1 WSHSY and CDR2 SAAADI. V was pared by 2 bases and J by 8 bases, with 7 bases between. CDR3 nucleotides: TGCGCCAGCAGTGAGGCAGGTTATTCACCCCTCCACTTT. It yields the protein CASSEAGYSPLHF.

This clone was picked up a small number of times. This chain joins TRBV14 and TRBJ1-2; D gene ambiguous. V dropped 0 bases and J dropped 8 bases, with 10 bases sitting between them. Germline assignment: CDR1 SGHDN and CDR2 FVKESK. The CDR3 contains 13 residues. This CDR3 is CASSQDIGNGYTF. The CDR3 DNA is TGTGCCAGCAGCCAAGATATCGGGAACGGCTACACCTTC.

Only a few counts were recorded for this clone. The chain uses TRBV6-6 and TRBJ2-3; 9 bases are a match to TRBD1. V lost 0 bases and J lost 4; bases outside the gene matches: 5. There are 16 residues in the CDR3. CDR1 MNHNY and CDR2 SVGAGI come from the germline V gene (reference sequence). DNA of the CDR3: TGTGCCAGCAGTTACTCTGGAGGGACAGGGTCAGATACGCAGTATTTT. Its protein product is CASSYSGGTGSDTQYF.

A word on this clone: The CDR3 ends on some other residue instead of the conserved phenylalanine or tryptophan, so this is likely a read error. The rearrangement joins TRBV9 to TRBJ1-2, with 7 bases identical to TRBD1. J lost 7 bases, V lost 4 bases, and 13 bases had no gene match. Germline lookup yields CDR1 SGDLS and CDR2 YYNGEE. CDR3 length equals 15 residues. The CDR3 nucleotides are TGTGCCAGCAGCCCTCTACTGGACAGGAAGGCTGGCTACACCCTC. Translation gives CASSPLLDRKAGYTL.

V is TRBV5-5 and J is TRBJ1-1; unclear D gene. From germline, CDR1 is SGHKS and CDR2 YYEKEE (reference sequence). V lost 10 bases and J 6 bases, leaving 19 bases between the germline ends. The CDR3 extends over 13 amino acids. In DNA form, the CDR3 reads TGTGCCTCCAGCTTATGGGGTATGGCTGAAGCTTTCTTT. Translating gives CASSLWGMAEAFF.

This rearrangement joins TRBV29-1 to TRBJ1-2, with 10 bases lining up with TRBD1. The CDR3 sequence is 15 residues long. V lost 3 bases and J lost 4; bases outside the gene matches: 8. CDR1 and CDR2 (germline): SQVTM, ANQGSEA. The CDR3 region is CSVEAAGTGVYGYTF. DNA for the CDR3: TGCAGCGTTGAGGCAGCCGGGACAGGGGTCTATGGCTACACCTTC.

This sequence joins TRBV18 and TRBJ2-2, with 9 positions matching TRBD1. V lost 0 bases, J lost 4 bases, and 6 bases stayed unmatched. The germline gives CDR1 KGHSH, CDR2 LQKENI. CDR3 length: 17 amino acids. For the CDR3, the DNA is TGTGCCAGCTCACCACCGAGGGGGACAGGGAGCACCGGGGAGCTGTTTTTT. This codes for CASSPPRGTGSTGELFF.

The V call is TRBV9, the J call TRBJ1-2; unclear D gene. V lost 4 bases to trimming and J lost 6 bases, with 13 bases between them. The CDR3 runs to 13 residues. Germline loops: CDR1 SGDLS, CDR2 YYNGEE. This CDR3 reads CASSQRTGHGYTF. CDR3 bases: TGTGCCAGCAGCCAACGGACGGGCCATGGCTACACCTTC.

This chain uses TRBV29-1 with TRBJ2-5; a possible D gene is TRBD1 (5 bases). The V end was cut by 5 bases, the J end by 4 bases, with 11 bases between. Germline V gives CDR1 SQVTM, CDR2 ANQGSEA. This CDR3 is built from 12 residues. CDR3 in amino acids: CSVSTVAETQYF. In DNA, the CDR3 is TGCAGCGTTTCGACAGTCGCAGAGACCCAGTACTTC.

The chain couples TRBV6-5 to TRBJ1-2; tentatively, D is TRBD1 (5 bases). Per the germline V gene, CDR1 is MNHEY and CDR2 is SVGAGI. The ends were cut back, 6 bases at V and 8 bases at J, with 19 bases in the middle. The CDR3 covers 14 residues. The CDR3 is CASSNADSRDGYTF. In DNA form, the CDR3 reads TGTGCCAGCAGCAATGCGGATTCCAGGGACGGCTACACCTTC.

This clone was picked up one time. CDR3 DNA: TGCGCCAGCAGCCAAGGAGGATCTGGGCAGGGACCCCTGGGAAACACCATATATTTT. Translating it yields CASSQGGSGQGPLGNTIYF. V gene TRBV4-1 combines with J gene TRBJ1-3; weak D call: TRBD1 (5 bases). The CDR3 loop spans 19 amino acids. The V gene's germline CDR1 is MGHRA and CDR2 YSYEKL. V lost 1 base and J lost 4, with 23 bases in between.

The rearrangement links TRBV2 to TRBJ2-2; 9 bases match TRBD2. With V trimmed by 3 bases and J by 3 bases, 2 bases remained unmatched. The CDR3 consists of 15 residues. The germline gives CDR1 SNHLY, CDR2 FYNNEI. The chain's CDR3 is CASSDLAGYTGELFF. The CDR3 DNA reads as TGTGCCAGCAGTGATCTAGCGGGGTACACCGGGGAGCTGTTTTTT. The variable domain in full, with the rest retrieved from reference TRBV2 and TRBJ2-2, is EPEVTQTPSHQVTQMGQEVILRCVPISNHLYFYWYRQILGQKVEFLVSFYNNEISEKSEIFDDQFSVERPDGSNFTLKIRSTKLEDSAMYFCASSDLAGYTGELFFGEGSRLTVL.

The count of this clone is one. The CDR3 protein is CASSRYRRQGATLSGYTF. For the CDR3, the DNA is TGTGCCAGCAGCCGGTACCGTCGACAGGGGGCAACTTTAAGTGGCTACACCTTC. The rearrangement joins TRBV14 to TRBJ1-2, with TRBD1 matching over 10 bases. The germline V gene has CDR1 SGHDN and CDR2 FVKESK. The V segment lost 4 bases and the J segment 7 bases; nucleotides outside the gene matches: 18. CDR3 size: 18 residues.

This clone has just one count. The rearrangement uses TRBV2 and TRBJ1-2; the D is unclear. V gave up 5 bases and J gave up 3 bases, with 16 bases separating them. Germline V gene sequence: CDR1 SNHLY, CDR2 FYNNEI. CDR3 length equals 15 residues. The CDR3: CASSRTRGTYYGYTF. The CDR3 DNA reads TGTGCCAGCAGTAGAACGCGCGGAACTTACTATGGCTACACCTTC.

The chain couples TRBV7-2 to TRBJ1-2, with D tentatively TRBD1 (6 bases). V lost 4 bases to trimming and J lost 8 bases, with 20 bases between them. The V gene's germline CDR1 is SGHTA and CDR2 FQGNSA. This CDR3 region has 15 residues. In nucleotides, the CDR3 is TGTGCCAGCAGCTCCGGAGCTTGGAGGGGGGACGGCTACACCTTC. Translating gives CASSSGAWRGDGYTF.

The chain has TRBV3-1 (or the pseudogene TRBV3-2) and TRBJ2-3, with D possibly being TRBD2 (6 bases). CDR1 and CDR2 from the germline V gene are LGHDT and YNNKEL (reference sequence). V shed 2 bases and J shed 0 bases, with 9 bases lying between them. This CDR3 is built from 15 residues. In DNA form, the CDR3 reads TGTGCCAGCAGCCAAAATGCGGGGAGCACAGATACGCAGTATTTT. Translation gives CASSQNAGSTDTQYF.

This chain links TRBV10-3 with TRBJ2-3; the D call may be TRBD1 or TRBD2 (6 bases each). Between the trimmed V and J ends, which lost 8 bases and 2 bases, there was a span of 11 bases. CDR1 is ENHRY, CDR2 SYGVKD, per germline. This CDR3 is built from 13 residues. CDR3: CAIRSGATDTQYF. The CDR3 bases are TGTGCCATCCGTTCGGGGGCCACAGATACGCAGTATTTT.

The chain couples TRBV6-2 or TRBV6-3 to TRBJ1-5; the D is unclear. Germline-derived CDR1 and CDR2 are MNHEY and SVGEGT. The CDR3 is made up of 13 amino acids. Trimming left V 6 bases short and J 6 bases short, with 12 bases between. CDR3: CASSLGRGQPQHF. The CDR3 DNA reads as TGTGCCAGCAGCCTCGGCCGTGGTCAGCCCCAGCATTTT.

The J gene is TRBJ2-3, the V gene TRBV2; 8 positions agree with TRBD1. The CDR3 loop spans 18 amino acids. V lost 2 bases and J lost 1; bases outside the gene matches: 11. CDR1 SNHLY and CDR2 FYNNEI come from the germline V gene. The CDR3, as DNA: TGTGCCAGCAGTGAAAGGGCCCGGACAGGGATTGGCACAGATACGCAGTATTTT. Translation gives CASSERARTGIGTDTQYF.

The V gene is TRBV5-4, the J gene TRBJ2-1, with TRBD1 as a possible D gene (5 bases). Germline values: CDR1 SGHNT, CDR2 YYREEE (reference sequence). The CDR3 length is 14 residues. The V gene lost 0 bases and the J gene lost 5 bases, with 9 bases spanning the gap. The CDR3 nucleotides are TGTGCCAGCAGCTTGGGGGGCAACCACAATGAGCAGTTCTTC. This encodes CASSLGGNHNEQFF.

This chain uses TRBV27 with TRBJ1-5; 8 bases map to TRBD1. J gave up 2 bases and V 5 bases, and 2 bases lay outside the gene matches. This CDR3 spans 14 amino acids. In germline, CDR1 is MNHEY, CDR2 SMNVEV (reference sequence). Here the CDR3 reads CASSMGQGNQPQHF. The CDR3 coding sequence is TGTGCCAGCAGTATGGGACAGGGCAATCAGCCCCAGCATTTT.

For the CDR3, the DNA is TGCAGCGCCTATCTACGATTACAGGGCTACTATAATGAAAAACTGTTTTTT. Protein: CSAYLRLQGYYNEKLFF. The rearrangement links TRBV29-1 to TRBJ1-4, with a weak D call TRBD1 (6 bases). In germline, CDR1 is SQVTM, CDR2 ANQGSEA. CDR3 length: 17 amino acids. V lost 7 bases and J lost 4, with 25 bases in between.

This clone was observed a single time. CDR3 nucleotide sequence: TGCGCCAGCAGCCAAGATCAGACAGCGAGAAGAAACACCATATATTTT. Amino acid sequence: CASSQDQTARRNTIYF. This chain uses TRBV4-1 with TRBJ1-3; D may be TRBD1 (5 bases). Trimming stripped 0 bases from V and 5 bases from J, with 14 bases between. Per germline, CDR1 MGHRA and CDR2 YSYEKL. The CDR3 is made up of 16 amino acids.

The rearrangement links TRBV30 to TRBJ1-2; 8 bases map to TRBD1. Germline loops: CDR1 GTSNPN, CDR2 SVGIG (reference sequence). The V gene end was trimmed by 8 bases and the J gene end by 7 bases; junction bases not matched to a gene: 12. This CDR3 comprises 13 residues. This chain's CDR3 is CATQGQGAGGYTF. In DNA form, the CDR3 reads TGTGCCACCCAAGGGCAGGGGGCAGGTGGCTACACCTTC.